Listed below are T cell receptor beta chains from one sample, sequenced in a study of shared clonotypes between healthy human individuals. TCRdb's table, derived via immunoSEQ multiplex PCR, lists solely in-frame clones and lacks some. The data hold approximately 720,000 clones, with approximately 79% observed a single time. Material: memory CD4+ T cells sorted from blood. The receptors come from a woman aged 25 to 39 in good health. Both conserved end residues are part of each CDR3. The D gene is left open where the match is weak. Only some rows state a clone size, as once, few, many or a class for expanded clones.

cdr3_nt	cdr3_aa	v_call	j_call	d_call	clone_size
TGTGCCAGCAGTATCGAAGCTAGCTCCACAGATACGCAGTATTTT	CASSIEASSTDTQYF	TRBV2	TRBJ2-3	-	few
TGTGCCAGCAGACTATCGGGGAGGCATCAGCCCCAGCATTTT	CASRLSGRHQPQHF	TRBV6-5	TRBJ1-5	-	-
TGTGCCAGCAGTCGCCGGGAACGGATTTTCGAAGCTTTCTTT	CASSRRERIFEAFF	TRBV28	TRBJ1-1	-	once
TGTGCCAGCAGTTTAGCTAGCGGGAGGGGGGAGACCCAGTACTTC	CASSLASGRGETQYF	TRBV28	TRBJ2-5	TRBD2	few
TGTGCCAGCAGCCCTGGGGGCAATACAGGGAGCTCTGGAAACACCATATATTTT	CASSPGGNTGSSGNTIYF	TRBV5-4	TRBJ1-3	-	-
TGTGCCAGCAGGCGACCAGGCTCTGGAAACACCATATATTTT	CASRRPGSGNTIYF	TRBV13	TRBJ1-3	-	-
TGTGCCAGCAGTTACTCCCGCGACAGGGCCAACGGCTACACCTTC	CASSYSRDRANGYTF	TRBV6-5	TRBJ1-2	TRBD1	few
TGCGCCAGCTCGCGGACAGGGGGCGACGGGGAGCTGTTTTTT	CASSRTGGDGELFF	TRBV5-1	TRBJ2-2	TRBD1	once
TGTGCCAGCAGCTCGTTAGGGACAGGGGGCGTTAAGACCCAGTACTTC	CASSSLGTGGVKTQYF	TRBV7-9	TRBJ2-5	TRBD1	-
TGTGCCACCAGCAACAGAACAGATACGCAGTATTTT	CATSNRTDTQYF	TRBV15	TRBJ2-3	-	-
TGTGCCAGCAGTGAGACAGGAGGCGCAGATACGCAGTATTTT	CASSETGGADTQYF	TRBV6-4	TRBJ2-3	-	few
TGTGCCAGCAGTCCCCGGGACAGGGGGCTAGAGACCCAGTACTTC	CASSPRDRGLETQYF	TRBV27	TRBJ2-5	TRBD1	-
TGTGCCAGCAGAGCCTGGGTAGACCTCACAGATACGCAGTATTTT	CASRAWVDLTDTQYF	TRBV6-5	TRBJ2-3	-	-
TGCGCCAGTCCACAGGGCAGGCAGCCCCAGCATTTT	CASPQGRQPQHF	TRBV10-1	TRBJ1-5	-	-
TGTGCCAGCAGTGACTCGACAGCGAGCTCCTACGAGCAGTACTTC	CASSDSTASSYEQYF	TRBV25-1	TRBJ2-7	-	few
TGTGCCAGCAGTGCACAGGGCAGCTCTTTAGAAGCTTTCTTT	CASSAQGSSLEAFF	TRBV28	TRBJ1-1	-	few
TGCGCCAGCACCCAAACAGGGATTGAAGCTTTCTTT	CASTQTGIEAFF	TRBV10-2	TRBJ1-1	-	-
TGTGCCAGCAGCATGGGACACAGCAATCAGCCCCAGCATTTT	CASSMGHSNQPQHF	TRBV2	TRBJ1-5	-	-
TGTGCCAGCAGCAACAACAAATGGTGGAGCTCTGGAAACACCATATATTTT	CASSNNKWWSSGNTIYF	TRBV28	TRBJ1-3	-	-
TGTGCCAGCAGTTTCTACTCCGAGCAGTACTTC	CASSFYSEQYF	TRBV28	TRBJ2-7	-	-
TGCGCCAGCAGCTTGCAGGGAAGCACCGGGGAGCTGTTTTTT	CASSLQGSTGELFF	TRBV5-1	TRBJ2-2	-	-
TGTGCCAGCTCACCATTACAGGACTCCTACGAGCAGTACTTC	CASSPLQDSYEQYF	TRBV18	TRBJ2-7	-	-